This entry lists 19 T cell receptor beta chains sequenced from one sample in a study of metastatic and nonmetastatic thyroid tumors. TCRdb redid the clone calls on the PCR reads using MiXCR. The profile covers fewer than 40,000 clones, with approximately 15% appearing a single time and under 20% taken by the ten largest. Thyroid surgery was preceded by no treatment in any patient. Sequenced input: blood. The source of these receptors is a male donor with papillary thyroid cancer or a benign thyroid nodule (not recorded which). Some clones in this sample may be carry-over from other donors' samples.

The rearrangement links TRBV5-1 to TRBJ1-6, with D possibly matching TRBD1 (5 bases). The V gene's germline CDR1 is SGHRS and CDR2 YFSETQ. Between the trimmed V and J ends, which lost 1 base and 10 bases, there was a span of 15 bases. The CDR3 covers 15 residues. CDR3 nucleotides: TGCGCCAGCAGCTTGTCCCCAGGGATCGGATCACCCCTCCACTTT. It encodes CASSLSPGIGSPLHF.

The chain joins TRBV11-2 to TRBJ2-6, with 9 bases matching TRBD1. Unmatched junction bases numbered 7, after V lost 3 bases and J lost 1 base. Germline assignment: CDR1 SGHAT and CDR2 FQNNGV. The CDR3 loop spans 18 amino acids. This CDR3 is CASSFPGQGMSGANVLTF. The CDR3 region has the DNA TGTGCCAGCAGCTTTCCGGGACAGGGTATGTCTGGGGCCAACGTCCTGACTTTC.

As to this clone: One end of the junction varies from germline; a read error may be responsible. The V and J genes are TRBV27 and TRBJ2-2; D remains unclear. The germline V gene encodes CDR1 MNHEY and CDR2 SMNVEV (reference sequence). The CDR3 spans 13 residues. The CDR3 nucleotides are TGTTCCAGCAGAACCCAGCTATCCGGGGAGCTGTTTTTT. Protein sequence: CSSRTQLSGELFF.

V usage is TRBV30 and J usage is TRBJ2-3, with 9 bases identical to TRBD2. The V and J ends lost 3 bases and 1 base, in that order; junction bases with no gene match: 14. CDR3 length: 18 residues. The germline V gene encodes CDR1 GTSNPN and CDR2 SVGIG (reference sequence). The CDR3 coding sequence is TGTGCCTGGAGGGGACTTAGCGGGGGCCGTCTCGGCACAGATACGCAGTATTTT. This gives the protein CAWRGLSGGRLGTDTQYF.

In this sample, this clone turned up many times. The chain employs TRBV3-1 and TRBJ2-7; the D is unclear. Germline assignment: CDR1 LGHDT and CDR2 YNNKEL (reference sequence). The CDR3 totals 12 residues. The V and J ends lost 2 bases and 4 bases respectively, with 6 bases between them. In nucleotides, the CDR3 is TGTGCCAGCAGCCAATCTCGGTACGAGCAGTACTTC. Protein sequence: CASSQSRYEQYF.

There are many counts of this clone. The chain recombines TRBV7-2 with TRBJ2-7; 10 bases are shared with TRBD1. V shed 4 bases, J shed 5 bases, and the junction held 8 bases outside the gene matches. CDR1 and CDR2 (germline): SGHTA, FQGNSA. The CDR3 is 15 residues long. This CDR3 reads CASSSPGTGDHEQYF. DNA of the CDR3: TGTGCCAGCAGCTCGCCCGGGACAGGGGATCACGAGCAGTACTTC.

With respect to this clone: Since no conserved phenylalanine or tryptophan closes the CDR3, a read error is the likely cause. The chain carries TRBV6-2 or TRBV6-3 and TRBJ2-5; D ambiguous. Germline values: CDR1 MNHEY, CDR2 SVGEGT. This CDR3 is 12 amino acids long. The V end was cut by 9 bases, the J end by 6 bases, with 14 bases between. The CDR3 loop reads CARIDPVKTQYV. The CDR3 DNA follows: TGTGCCAGGATTGACCCCGTGAAGACCCAGTACGTC.

Only a few counts were recorded for this clone. This chain links TRBV27 with TRBJ2-1; 8 nucleotides line up with TRBD2. Germline V CDR1 and CDR2: MNHEY, SMNVEV (reference sequence). Trimming removed 5 bases from V and 6 bases from J; junction bases left unmatched: 9. The length of the CDR3 is 15 residues. The CDR3, as DNA: TGTGCCAGCAGTCCAGGTCTAGCGGGTACCAATGAGCAGTTCTTC. Translation gives CASSPGLAGTNEQFF.

This clone was observed many times. The chain uses TRBV19 and TRBJ1-2, with D maybe TRBD1 (5 bases). Germline CDR1 LNHDA, CDR2 SQIVND (reference sequence). V was clipped by 7 bases and J by 8 bases, with 20 bases between them. The CDR3 is made up of 14 amino acids. The CDR3 is CASTHRGGAIGYTF. CDR3 in DNA: TGTGCCAGTACCCATCGCGGGGGTGCGATCGGCTACACCTTC.

As concerns this clone: This may arise from a read error, as a much more abundant clone is one base away. The gene calls are TRBV5-4 and TRBJ2-7, with D tentatively TRBD2 (6 bases). Germline V gives CDR1 SGHNT, CDR2 YYREEE (reference sequence). The length of the CDR3 is 15 residues. Trimming pared 2 bases from V and 3 bases from J, leaving 15 bases between. The CDR3: CASSFGSGAHYEQYF. CDR3 bases: TGTGCCAGCAGCTTTGGGTCGGGAGCTCACTACGAGCAGTACTTC.

In its sample, this clone was seen a few times. The rearrangement joins TRBV27 to TRBJ1-5, with D unresolved. The length of the CDR3 is 13 residues. V lost 5 bases, J lost 10 bases, and 15 bases lay in between. Germline V gene lookup returns CDR1 MNHEY and CDR2 SMNVEV (reference sequence). Written as DNA, the CDR3 is TGTGCCAGCAGTCTAGCCAAGGAAAACCCCCAGCATTTT. Translation: CASSLAKENPQHF.

There are many counts of this clone. The chain has TRBV7-9 and TRBJ2-7, with TRBD1 as a possible D gene (5 bases). Trimming removed 5 bases from V and 11 bases from J, with 16 bases in between. Germline values: CDR1 SEHNR, CDR2 FQNEAQ (reference sequence). This CDR3 contains 12 residues. The CDR3 sequence is CASSPNQGEEYF. For the CDR3, the DNA is TGTGCCAGCAGCCCGAACCAGGGCGAAGAGTACTTC.

The chain combines TRBV6-5 with TRBJ2-7; 13 bases agree with TRBD2. Germline-derived CDR1 and CDR2 are MNHEY and SVGAGI. This CDR3 spans 16 amino acids. The V gene end was trimmed by 4 bases and the J gene end by 5 bases; junction bases not matched to a gene: 8. The CDR3 bases are TGTGCCAGCAGTTCCCCATCGGGACTAGCGGGAAACGAGCAGTACTTC. Translation gives CASSSPSGLAGNEQYF.

This clone has at least ten counts. CDR3 nucleotides: TGTGCCAGCATGATTCCTGGGGCCAACGTCCTGACTTTC. Translated, it gives CASMIPGANVLTF. V usage is TRBV6-1 and J usage is TRBJ2-6; D not certain. The CDR3 has 13 residues. Germline CDR1 MNHNS, CDR2 SASEGT. V was shortened by 7 bases and J by 2 bases, with 6 bases between the two germline ends.

Regarding this clone: One junction end disagrees with the germline gene, perhaps due to a read error. The chain employs TRBV5-1 and TRBJ2-7; no clear D gene. The germline CDR1 and CDR2 sequences are SGHRS and YFSETQ. This CDR3 is 16 amino acids long. The CDR3 bases are TGCGCCAGCAGCTTGACTCCCTCCCAGGCAAGTGGCGAGAAGTGCTTC. Protein sequence: CASSLTPSQASGEKCF.

This clone occurred many times. The DNA of the CDR3 is TGTGCCAGCGTAAGGCTAGCGCGAACTTACAATGAGCAGTTCTTC. Translated: CASVRLARTYNEQFF. The chain combines TRBV2 with TRBJ2-1; a weak D match, TRBD2 (6 bases). V dropped 8 bases and J dropped 4 bases, with 18 bases sitting between them. There are 15 residues in the CDR3. Per the germline V gene, CDR1 is SNHLY and CDR2 is FYNNEI.

This clone was observed many times. J is TRBJ2-6 and V is TRBV6-2 or TRBV6-3; D gene ambiguous. V lost 6 bases, J lost 3 bases, and 3 bases lay in between. The germline CDR1 and CDR2 sequences are MNHEY and SVGEGT. The CDR3 extends over 12 amino acids. The CDR3 spells CASRSGANVLTF. CDR3 bases: TGTGCCAGCAGAAGTGGGGCCAACGTCCTGACTTTC.

The rearrangement links TRBV20-1 to TRBJ2-3; 7 bases are shared with TRBD2. V dropped 6 bases and J dropped 6; count of bases not matched to a gene: 9. Per the germline V gene, CDR1 is DFQATT and CDR2 is SNEGSKA (reference sequence). CDR3 length: 13 amino acids. The CDR3 sequence is CSADRGGVDTQYF. For the CDR3, the DNA is TGCAGTGCCGACCGGGGAGGGGTCGATACGCAGTATTTT.

There are many counts of this clone. V is TRBV3-1 and J is TRBJ1-3; TRBD1 matches 8 bases. The trim removed 6 bases at V and 2 bases at J, leaving 9 bases unmatched. The germline CDR1 and CDR2 sequences are LGHDT and YNNKEL (reference sequence). This CDR3 has 16 residues. DNA of the CDR3: TGTGCCAGCAGGAAAGGGGCAGGGGGCACTGGAAACACCATATATTTT. As protein: CASRKGAGGTGNTIYF.